This entry concerns a single T cell receptor beta chain. Its specificity is unknown. A much more abundant neighbour one base away suggests this may be a read error. The sample is drawn from a study of T cell repertoires in cytomegalovirus infection. Study summary: Researchers turned to recently identified HLA-C-restricted CMV epitopes as well as well-studied HLA-B-restricted ones. Carrying CMV and the relevant HLA type showed in public TCR beta signatures.

TCRdb ran MiXCR on the reads and lists one entry per CDR3 protein. Of nearly 700,000 distinct CDR3 sequences in the sample, around 30% were seen once. Study observations and caveats: Individuals carrying CMV plus the relevant HLA were identified by cumulative frequency of public TCR beta families. Within the response measured ex vivo, HLA-C-restricted CMV-specific TCR beta clonotypes were dominant.

Source: cultured PBMCs, taken from culture after CMV antigen stimulation. The sequence came from a human donor in good health (CMV status not recorded). Some clones in this sample may be carry-over from other donors' samples.

The CDR3 DNA reads TGTGCCAGCAGCTTAGGGGTGGGGGGGCGGCGGGGCGGTGAGCAGTTCTTC. It translates to CASSLGVGGRRGGEQFF. The gene calls are TRBV7-2 and TRBJ2-1; perhaps TRBD2 as D (7 bases). Per germline, CDR1 SGHTA and CDR2 FQGNSA. The V end was cut by 1 base, the J end by 9 bases, with 22 bases between. This CDR3 spans 17 amino acids.